A selection of T cell receptor beta chains follows, all from one sample in a study of radiotherapy plus CTLA-4 blockade in lung cancer. Only in-frame clones appear in the TCRdb table, and some are missing; sequencing was by immunoSEQ multiplex PCR. In the table there are over 70,000 clones, around 88% of which are singletons. Sequences were derived from peripheral blood, sampled from a patient treated with radiotherapy plus ipilimumab. The receptors originated from a human donor with non-small cell lung cancer who had a partial response to radiotherapy plus ipilimumab. The CDR3 runs from the conserved cysteine through the conserved F or W. The order of the fields is V gene, J gene, clone size, D gene, CDR3 protein, CDR3 DNA. A D gene is named only where the DNA matches it firmly. Clone size appears in some rows only: once, few, many, or a class for an expanded clone.

V gene: TRBV25-1; J gene: TRBJ1-5; clone size: .; D gene: .; CDR3 protein: CASSEAGGQPQHF; CDR3 DNA: TGTGCCAGCAGTGAAGCGGGTGGGCAGCCCCAGCATTTT
V gene: TRBV7-9; J gene: TRBJ1-3; clone size: .; D gene: TRBD1; CDR3 protein: CASSLTGQGSSGNTIYF; CDR3 DNA: TGTGCCAGCAGCTTGACGGGACAGGGCAGCTCTGGAAACACCATATATTTT
V gene: TRBV4-1; J gene: TRBJ2-2; clone size: .; D gene: TRBD2; CDR3 protein: CASSQEVREFLGTSYTGELFF; CDR3 DNA: TGCGCCAGCAGCCAAGAAGTAAGGGAGTTTTTGGGGACTAGCTACACCGGGGAGCTGTTTTTT
V gene: TRBV6-5; J gene: TRBJ2-3; clone size: .; D gene: TRBD2; CDR3 protein: CASSYGSGTNTDTQYF; CDR3 DNA: TGTGCCAGCAGTTACGGATCCGGGACTAACACAGATACGCAGTATTTT
V gene: TRBV28; J gene: TRBJ2-2; clone size: .; D gene: TRBD1; CDR3 protein: CASSLGGSVGTGELFF; CDR3 DNA: TGTGCCAGCAGTCTAGGGGGCTCCGTGGGCACCGGGGAGCTGTTTTTT
V gene: TRBV28; J gene: TRBJ1-5; clone size: few; D gene: .; CDR3 protein: CASRSGNLGQPQHF; CDR3 DNA: TGTGCCAGCAGAAGCGGGAATTTGGGTCAGCCCCAGCATTTT
V gene: TRBV19; J gene: TRBJ2-6; clone size: .; D gene: TRBD2; CDR3 protein: CASSISSSGRFGANVLTF; CDR3 DNA: TGTGCCAGTAGTATATCATCTAGCGGGAGGTTTGGGGCCAACGTCCTGACTTTC
V gene: TRBV2; J gene: TRBJ1-2; clone size: .; D gene: .; CDR3 protein: CASSDRVNYGYTF; CDR3 DNA: TGTGCCAGCTCGGACAGAGTTAACTATGGCTACACCTTC
V gene: TRBV19; J gene: TRBJ2-3; clone size: .; D gene: TRBD1; CDR3 protein: CASSWTGGDTQYF; CDR3 DNA: TGTGCCAGTAGTTGGACAGGGGGAGATACGCAGTATTTT
V gene: TRBV19; J gene: TRBJ2-1; clone size: few; D gene: .; CDR3 protein: CATRLPGEQFF; CDR3 DNA: TGTGCCACGCGGCTCCCGGGTGAGCAGTTCTTC
V gene: TRBV28; J gene: TRBJ2-7; clone size: .; D gene: .; CDR3 protein: CASIYRDTGEQYF; CDR3 DNA: TGTGCCAGCATATACAGAGACACCGGCGAGCAGTACTTC
V gene: TRBV27; J gene: TRBJ1-6; clone size: .; D gene: .; CDR3 protein: CASSFEPQGPSPLHF; CDR3 DNA: TGTGCCAGCAGTTTCGAACCTCAGGGGCCTTCACCCCTCCACTTT
V gene: TRBV6-4; J gene: TRBJ2-2; clone size: .; D gene: TRBD1; CDR3 protein: CASRAQGPGELFF; CDR3 DNA: TGTGCCAGCAGAGCACAGGGGCCCGGGGAGCTGTTTTTT
V gene: TRBV6-1; J gene: TRBJ2-7; clone size: once; D gene: .; CDR3 protein: CASSLDWLPPYEQYF; CDR3 DNA: TGTGCCAGCAGCCTGGACTGGCTCCCACCCTACGAGCAGTACTTC
V gene: TRBV7-9; J gene: TRBJ1-2; clone size: .; D gene: .; CDR3 protein: CASSTERHFIGGYTF; CDR3 DNA: TGTGCCAGCAGCACCGAAAGACATTTCATCGGTGGCTACACCTTC
V gene: TRBV18; J gene: TRBJ1-2; clone size: .; D gene: TRBD1; CDR3 protein: CASSLRQGFDGYTF; CDR3 DNA: TGTGCCAGCTCACTACGACAGGGCTTTGATGGCTACACCTTC
V gene: TRBV15; J gene: TRBJ2-3; clone size: .; D gene: .; CDR3 protein: CATSRPSTSSTDTQYF; CDR3 DNA: TGTGCCACCAGCAGACCATCGACAAGTAGCACAGATACGCAGTATTTT
V gene: TRBV6-4; J gene: TRBJ1-2; clone size: .; D gene: TRBD1; CDR3 protein: CASSRDRGMVYGYTF; CDR3 DNA: TGTGCCAGCAGCCGGGACAGGGGAATGGTCTATGGCTACACCTTC
V gene: TRBV14; J gene: TRBJ2-1; clone size: .; D gene: .; CDR3 protein: CASSLPHQIVSEQFF; CDR3 DNA: TGTGCCAGCAGCCTTCCCCATCAAATAGTATCTGAGCAGTTCTTC
V gene: TRBV11-2; J gene: TRBJ1-3; clone size: .; D gene: .; CDR3 protein: CASRSDSWDTIYF; CDR3 DNA: TGTGCCAGCAGATCTGACAGCTGGGACACCATATATTTT
V gene: TRBV19; J gene: TRBJ1-5; clone size: once; D gene: TRBD1; CDR3 protein: CASSLWTGSEDSNQPQHF; CDR3 DNA: TGTGCCAGTAGTCTTTGGACAGGGAGCGAGGATAGCAATCAGCCCCAGCATTTT
V gene: TRBV9; J gene: TRBJ2-1; clone size: .; D gene: TRBD2; CDR3 protein: CASSVAGGRGYNEQFF; CDR3 DNA: TGTGCCAGCAGCGTAGCGGGCGGGAGAGGCTACAATGAGCAGTTCTTC
V gene: TRBV14; J gene: TRBJ1-2; clone size: .; D gene: .; CDR3 protein: CASSQGQVALYGYTF; CDR3 DNA: TGTGCCAGCAGCCAAGGGCAGGTGGCCCTCTACGGCTACACCTTC
V gene: TRBV10-3; J gene: TRBJ2-4; clone size: .; D gene: .; CDR3 protein: CAISEPGQFGSKNIQYF; CDR3 DNA: TGTGCCATCAGTGAGCCAGGACAATTCGGTTCCAAAAACATTCAGTACTTC
V gene: TRBV30; J gene: TRBJ2-1; clone size: .; D gene: TRBD2; CDR3 protein: CAWCVPAGGLVEQFF; CDR3 DNA: TGTGCCTGGTGTGTCCCAGCGGGAGGGCTGGTCGAGCAGTTCTTC
V gene: TRBV5-5; J gene: TRBJ1-5; clone size: .; D gene: .; CDR3 protein: CASSLVRGSQPQHF; CDR3 DNA: TGTGCCAGCAGCTTGGTTAGAGGAAGCCAGCCCCAGCATTTT
V gene: TRBV7-6; J gene: TRBJ1-5; clone size: .; D gene: .; CDR3 protein: CASSLGGYNQPQHF; CDR3 DNA: TGTGCCAGCAGCTTAGGGGGCTACAATCAGCCCCAGCATTTT
V gene: TRBV5-1; J gene: TRBJ1-1; clone size: .; D gene: .; CDR3 protein: CASSLDGDLNTEAFF; CDR3 DNA: TGCGCCAGCAGCTTGGATGGAGACCTGAACACTGAAGCTTTCTTT
V gene: TRBV28; J gene: TRBJ2-2; clone size: .; D gene: .; CDR3 protein: CASRNQGSNGELFF; CDR3 DNA: TGTGCCAGCAGAAATCAGGGGAGTAACGGGGAGCTGTTTTTT
V gene: TRBV19; J gene: TRBJ1-5; clone size: few; D gene: .; CDR3 protein: CASSISGGKQPQHF; CDR3 DNA: TGTGCCAGTAGTATCTCGGGGGGCAAGCAGCCCCAGCATTTT
V gene: TRBV5-1; J gene: TRBJ2-7; clone size: .; D gene: TRBD1; CDR3 protein: CASSFSTGGPYEQYF; CDR3 DNA: TGCGCCAGCAGCTTCTCGACAGGGGGCCCATACGAACAGTACTTC
V gene: TRBV5-1; J gene: TRBJ1-1; clone size: .; D gene: .; CDR3 protein: CASSLGENTEAFF; CDR3 DNA: TGCGCCAGCAGCTTGGGAGAGAACACTGAAGCTTTCTTT
V gene: TRBV6-6; J gene: TRBJ1-2; clone size: .; D gene: .; CDR3 protein: CASRNELYGYTF; CDR3 DNA: TGTGCCAGCAGGAACGAGCTCTATGGCTACACCTTC
V gene: TRBV6-5; J gene: TRBJ2-1; clone size: .; D gene: .; CDR3 protein: CASSYVSSRDEQFF; CDR3 DNA: TGTGCCAGCAGTTACGTCAGTAGCCGGGATGAGCAGTTCTTC
V gene: TRBV11-2; J gene: TRBJ1-2; clone size: .; D gene: .; CDR3 protein: CASSLEAGDRYGYTF; CDR3 DNA: TGTGCCAGCAGCTTAGAGGCAGGGGACCGCTATGGCTACACCTTC
V gene: TRBV27; J gene: TRBJ1-5; clone size: .; D gene: .; CDR3 protein: CASSFNKFGQPNQPQHF; CDR3 DNA: TGTGCCAGCAGTTTTAATAAGTTTGGGCAGCCCAATCAGCCCCAGCATTTT
V gene: TRBV28; J gene: TRBJ2-7; clone size: .; D gene: .; CDR3 protein: CANQGPPTYEQYF; CDR3 DNA: TGTGCCAATCAGGGTCCGCCAACCTACGAGCAGTACTTC
V gene: TRBV5-1; J gene: TRBJ2-1; clone size: once; D gene: .; CDR3 protein: CASSWPETGQTIRNEQFF; CDR3 DNA: TGCGCCAGCAGCTGGCCTGAGACTGGACAGACAATAAGGAATGAGCAGTTCTTC
V gene: TRBV5-1; J gene: TRBJ2-7; clone size: .; D gene: .; CDR3 protein: CASSWDSLGSWREQYF; CDR3 DNA: TGCGCCAGCAGCTGGGACTCTTTAGGATCATGGCGCGAGCAGTACTTC
V gene: TRBV7-6; J gene: TRBJ2-2; clone size: .; D gene: .; CDR3 protein: CASSLTGTYTGELFF; CDR3 DNA: TGTGCCAGCAGCTTAACCGGGACATACACCGGGGAGCTGTTTTTT
V gene: TRBV10-1; J gene: TRBJ2-7; clone size: .; D gene: .; CDR3 protein: CASSDAGTRGSDEQYF; CDR3 DNA: TGCGCCAGCAGTGATGCCGGGACAAGGGGCAGTGACGAGCAGTACTTC
V gene: TRBV5-5; J gene: TRBJ2-5; clone size: .; D gene: .; CDR3 protein: CASSFYDNQETQYF; CDR3 DNA: TGTGCCAGCAGCTTTTACGACAATCAAGAGACCCAGTACTTC
V gene: TRBV14; J gene: TRBJ2-1; clone size: .; D gene: TRBD2; CDR3 protein: CASRELAGVGEQFF; CDR3 DNA: TGTGCCTCTAGGGAACTAGCGGGAGTCGGTGAGCAGTTCTTC
V gene: TRBV6-5; J gene: TRBJ2-2; clone size: .; D gene: .; CDR3 protein: CASSELYEGELFF; CDR3 DNA: TGTGCCAGCAGTGAACTATACGAAGGGGAGCTGTTTTTT
V gene: TRBV28; J gene: TRBJ2-3; clone size: .; D gene: TRBD2; CDR3 protein: CASSSPGGGDTQYF; CDR3 DNA: TGTGCCAGCAGTTCCCCGGGAGGGGGGGATACGCAGTATTTT